The following is a T cell receptor (beta chain) sequence with its context. This may come from a read error, since a much larger clone is one base off. V lost 7 bases, J lost 11 bases, and 18 bases lay in between. Germline CDR1 is SGHTA and CDR2 is FQGNSA. CDR3 length equals 13 residues. The data originate from a study of CD8+CD57+ T cells in acquired aplastic anemia. In patients chosen for sequencing, flow cytometry had shown CD8+CD57+ cell expansion. CDR3 and TCR beta VDJ profiling relied on a genomic DNA template. TCRdb re-analysed the reads in MiXCR, keeping a single row per CDR3 protein. The table lists under 200,000 distinct CDR3 sequences, less than 60% of them singletons.

The material sequenced was sorted CD4+, CD8+, or CD8+CD57+ T cells (not recorded which) from PBMCs. This TCR came from a human donor with aplastic anemia. J is TRBJ2-1 and V is TRBV7-2; D possibly uses TRBD1 or TRBD2 (5 bases each). The CDR3 DNA reads as TGTGCCAGCAACCCCGGGGCACTGGGGCAGCAGTTCTTC. Protein: CASNPGALGQQFF.